This T cell receptor beta chain was identified in a study of T cells after yellow fever vaccination. Study findings and constraints: The study re-detected most primary-vaccination clones after the booster (roughly 96% CD4, around 89% CD8).

A 5'RACE template-switching step, the method used to make TCR cDNA, added a universal primer site and UMIs. TCRdb fed the 5' RACE reads into MiXCR, producing one record per CDR3 protein. The sample lists around 68,000 distinct CDR3 sequences, around 7.9% seen once, with roughly 29% in the top ten. The length of the CDR3 is 14 residues. The germline V gene encodes CDR1 DFQATT and CDR2 SNEGSKA (reference sequence). V was pared by 6 bases and J by 3 bases, with 9 bases of the junction left unmatched. This clonotype was detected ten times or more. Its antigen is currently unknown. The clonotype originates from a man aged 18 to 29 who received the YFV17D yellow fever vaccine. The chain couples TRBV20-1 to TRBJ2-7; 9 bases fit TRBD1. Here the sequenced sample was CD8+ T cells sorted from PBMCs, taken 10 to 11 days after the first yellow fever vaccination. CDR3 DNA: TGCAGTGCCCCTCTTTCGGGACAGGGCTACGAGCAGTACTTC. Translation gives CSAPLSGQGYEQYF.